This passage covers 17 T cell receptor beta chains from one sample sequenced in a study of cytomegalovirus exposure and HLA in healthy donors. Primers: 60 Vbeta forward and 13 Jbeta reverse. Sequenced by immunoSEQ multiplex PCR; TCRdb stores in-frame clones only, minus some. Of roughly 110,000 clones listed, 65% to 80% are singletons. Source material: PBMCs. The receptor source for this set is a man aged 55 to 69 in good health and CMV-seronegative.

The chain joins TRBV2 to TRBJ1-5, with D possibly being TRBD1 (6 bases). CDR3 size: 13 residues. V was clipped by 6 bases and J by 5 bases, with 11 bases between them. From germline, CDR1 is SNHLY and CDR2 FYNNEI. The CDR3 DNA is TGTGCCAGCAGGGAGGGGGGGTATCAGCCCCAGCATTTT. Amino acid sequence: CASREGGYQPQHF.

This chain connects TRBV7-9 to TRBJ2-7; the match to TRBD2 covers 11 bases. CDR3 length: 14 amino acids. Losses at the gene ends were 3 bases for V and 4 bases for J; bases not matched to a gene: 2. Germline V CDR1 and CDR2: SEHNR, FQNEAQ (reference sequence). For the CDR3, the DNA is TGTGCCAGCAGCTTTAGCGGGGGGGCTTACGAGCAGTACTTC. The encoded protein is CASSFSGGAYEQYF.

This clone was seen only a few times. The chain couples TRBV9 to TRBJ2-1; D might be TRBD2 (6 bases). Germline CDR1 is SGDLS and CDR2 is YYNGEE. This CDR3 region has 14 residues. Trimming removed 3 bases at V and 4 bases at J, with 11 bases between. The DNA of the CDR3 is TGTGCCAGCAGCGCCTGGGGGGAATACAATGAGCAGTTCTTC. Translating it yields CASSAWGEYNEQFF.

This clone appeared a few times. The chain uses TRBV10-3 and TRBJ1-1; D is ambiguous. With 0 bases removed from V and 3 bases from J, the gap between germline ends came to 8 bases. The CDR3 length is 14 residues. Germline V gene sequence: CDR1 ENHRY, CDR2 SYGVKD. CDR3 sequence: CAISESSEDTEAFF. The CDR3 DNA is TGTGCCATCAGTGAGTCGTCCGAGGACACTGAAGCTTTCTTT.

On this clone: This sample includes further DNA sequences coding for the same CDR3. The gene calls are TRBV2 and TRBJ1-6; weak D call: TRBD1 (5 bases). This CDR3 is 14 amino acids long. V lost 8 bases and J 10 bases, leaving 18 bases between the germline ends. CDR1 is SNHLY and CDR2 is FYNNEI in the germline V gene. Written as DNA, the CDR3 is TGTGCCAGCGAACCCGACAGCTTAGGGTCACCCCTCCACTTT. Protein: CASEPDSLGSPLHF.

V gene TRBV30 combines with J gene TRBJ2-7, with D tentatively TRBD2 (6 bases). V shed 3 bases and J shed 1 base, with 16 bases lying between them. The CDR3 sequence is 15 residues long. Germline V lookup: CDR1 GTSNPN, CDR2 SVGIG (reference sequence). The CDR3 reads CAWSALSGLSYEQYF. CDR3 bases: TGTGCCTGGAGCGCACTCTCCGGACTATCCTACGAGCAGTACTTC.

CDR3 region: CASSKLAGGTDTQYF. CDR3 DNA sequence: TGTGCCAGCAGTAAACTAGCGGGGGGCACAGATACGCAGTATTTT. The chain carries TRBV25-1 and TRBJ2-3; the match to TRBD2 covers 11 bases. Trimming at V came to 5 bases and at J to 1 base, leaving 2 bases not matched to a gene. Germline CDR1 reads MGHDK; CDR2 reads SYGVNS. This CDR3 contains 15 residues.

This chain joins TRBV14 and TRBJ2-3, with TRBD2 matching 7 bases. The CDR3 contains 15 residues. Trimming took 1 base from V and 6 from J; bases not matched to a gene: 7. Germline V gives CDR1 SGHDN, CDR2 FVKESK. The CDR3 reads CASSQGTLGGDTQYF. The CDR3 nucleotides are TGTGCCAGCAGCCAAGGAACTCTGGGGGGGGATACGCAGTATTTT.

The chain joins TRBV5-1 to TRBJ2-3; D uncertain. Trimming pared 2 bases from V and 1 base from J, leaving 5 bases between. CDR1 and CDR2 from the germline V gene are SGHRS and YFSETQ. The CDR3 loop spans 13 amino acids. This chain's CDR3 is CASSFVGTDTQYF. The CDR3 DNA sequence: TGCGCCAGCAGCTTCGTCGGCACAGATACGCAGTATTTT.

This clone was recorded only once. V and J are TRBV27 and TRBJ2-1, with D perhaps matching TRBD1 (6 bases). V shed 2 bases and J shed 10 bases, with 12 bases lying between them. Germline CDR1 reads MNHEY; CDR2 reads SMNVEV (reference sequence). CDR3 length: 13 residues. CDR3 coding DNA: TGTGCCAGCAGTTTACAGACAGGCCTGGAGCAGTTCTTC. The encoded protein is CASSLQTGLEQFF.

This sequence joins TRBV9 and TRBJ1-2, with 7 positions matching TRBD1. CDR1 is SGDLS, CDR2 YYNGEE, per germline. V lost 3 bases, J lost 4 bases, and 9 bases stayed unmatched. The CDR3 spans 15 residues. CDR3 in amino acids: CASSGWIQGSYGYTF. DNA of the CDR3: TGTGCCAGCAGCGGATGGATACAGGGGAGCTATGGCTACACCTTC.

The rearrangement uses TRBV10-2 and TRBJ2-1; 9 bases map to TRBD1. The CDR3 totals 14 residues. The germline CDR1 and CDR2 sequences are WSHSY and SAAADI. V was pared by 9 bases and J by 4 bases, with 7 bases of the junction left unmatched. CDR3 in DNA: TGCGCCAGTAATCCGGGACAGGGTTACAATGAGCAGTTCTTC. It translates to CASNPGQGYNEQFF.

V gene TRBV5-1 combines with J gene TRBJ2-5; 9 bases match TRBD1. This CDR3 comprises 13 residues. V trimming: 4 bases; J trimming: 5 bases; junction bases outside the gene matches: 3. Germline CDR1 reads SGHRS; CDR2 reads YFSETQ. The CDR3: CASSAGQGETQYF. The CDR3 DNA follows: TGCGCCAGCAGCGCAGGACAGGGGGAGACCCAGTACTTC.

The chain links TRBV7-9 to TRBJ2-7; tentative D call: TRBD1 (7 bases). The CDR3 contains 15 residues. Looked up from germline, CDR1 is SEHNR and CDR2 is FQNEAQ (reference sequence). Trimming removed 1 base at V and 4 bases at J, with 14 bases between. CDR3 DNA: TGTGCCAGCAGCTTAGACCCAGGGGGGTCTTACGAGCAGTACTTC. Its translation: CASSLDPGGSYEQYF.

This clone was detected once. The rearrangement links TRBV7-8 to TRBJ1-5; D not resolved. Germline CDR1 and CDR2: SGHVS and FQNEAQ. This CDR3 contains 16 residues. Between the trimmed V and J ends, which lost 5 bases and 4 bases, there was a span of 18 bases. In DNA, the CDR3 is TGTGCCAGCAGCCCTAGCGGGTGGGTGGCGAATCAGCCCCAGCATTTT. This gives the protein CASSPSGWVANQPQHF.

The CDR3 nucleotides read TGTGCCAGCAGCGAACAGGGGGGGCCGGTCACTTATGGCTACACCTTC. It codes for CASSEQGGPVTYGYTF. This chain connects TRBV7-2 to TRBJ1-2; 8 bases align to TRBD1. There are 16 residues in the CDR3. V was clipped by 5 bases and J by 5 bases; unmatched bases: 13. Per germline, CDR1 SGHTA and CDR2 FQGNSA.

This chain links TRBV9 with TRBJ2-5; 7 nucleotides align to TRBD1. J was trimmed by 4 bases and V by 4 bases; bases with no gene match: 13. Germline loops: CDR1 SGDLS, CDR2 YYNGEE. The CDR3 has 16 residues. Here the CDR3 DNA reads TGTGCCAGCAGCCCCCGGGACAGCTCGTGGGCAGAGACCCAGTACTTC. Its translation: CASSPRDSSWAETQYF.